These T cell receptor beta chains were read from a single sample in a study of blood T cell repertoires in COVID-19. Clones were sequenced by immunoSEQ multiplex PCR, and TCRdb holds only the in-frame ones, with some missing. The table has about 150,000 clones, around 89% seen once. The sequenced material came from peripheral blood. The receptors come from a woman in her thirties or forties with acute or convalescent COVID-19. Both conserved end residues are part of each CDR3. The D gene is left open where the match is weak. The size of a clone is reported for some rows only, either as once, few or many, or as a class for expanded clones.

cdr3_aa cdr3_nt v_call d_call clone_size j_call
CASSLLGGGGYTF TGTGCCAGCAGCCTTTTAGGAGGTGGTGGCTACACCTTC TRBV11-2 - - TRBJ1-2
CASSLASGELFF TGTGCCAGCAGTTTAGCGTCTGGGGAGCTGTTTTTT TRBV9 - - TRBJ2-2
CASSAAGLARSSPLHF TGTGCCAGCAGTGCCGCAGGGCTCGCTCGAAGTTCACCCCTCCACTTT TRBV2 - - TRBJ1-6
CASSGMTGGLKNIQYF TGTGCCAGCAGCGGAATGACAGGGGGCCTCAAAAACATTCAGTACTTC TRBV5-6 TRBD1 few TRBJ2-4
CASSIQRGGSTDTQYF TGTGCCAGTAGTATTCAGCGGGGGGGAAGCACAGATACGCAGTATTTT TRBV19 TRBD2 - TRBJ2-3
CATSVVGVEQFF TGTGCCACCAGTGTCGTAGGGGTTGAGCAGTTCTTC TRBV24-1 - - TRBJ2-1
CAWSHQSIVNEKLFF TGTGCCTGGAGTCATCAAAGCATTGTCAATGAAAAACTGTTTTTT TRBV30 - - TRBJ1-4
CASSTRPGTSGNTDTQYF TGTGCCAGCAGCACGAGACCCGGGACTAGCGGGAACACAGATACGCAGTATTTT TRBV13 TRBD2 - TRBJ2-3
CATSARGQGNTEAFF TGTGCCACCAGTGCCCGAGGACAGGGGAACACTGAAGCTTTCTTT TRBV24-1 TRBD1 - TRBJ1-1
CASSREGYNEQFF TGTGCCAGCAGTCGGGAGGGTTACAATGAGCAGTTCTTC TRBV6-6 TRBD2 - TRBJ2-1
CAWSHVSGGTYEQYF TGTGCCTGGAGTCACGTGTCAGGGGGCACCTACGAGCAGTACTTC TRBV30 TRBD1 once TRBJ2-7
CASKFGAGDYGYTF TGTGCCAGCAAATTCGGGGCAGGGGACTATGGCTACACCTTC TRBV6-6 - - TRBJ1-2
CASSRNPGVKSEAFF TGTGCCAGCAGTCGGAATCCAGGGGTTAAGAGTGAAGCTTTCTTT TRBV6-5 - - TRBJ1-1
CSASTLAGGGHNEQFF TGCAGTGCTAGTACCCTAGCGGGAGGGGGGCACAATGAGCAGTTCTTC TRBV20-1 TRBD2 - TRBJ2-1
CASSDGRGYEQYF TGTGCCAGCAGCGACGGCAGGGGGTACGAGCAGTACTTC TRBV11-3 TRBD1 once TRBJ2-7
CAIRRPGQGDEQYF TGTGCCATCAGAAGACCGGGACAGGGAGACGAGCAGTACTTC TRBV10-3 TRBD1 - TRBJ2-7
CASSIAVSYEQYF TGCGCCAGCAGCATAGCGGTCTCCTACGAGCAGTACTTC TRBV5-1 - - TRBJ2-7
CASSGDSYSNQPQHF TGTGCCAGCAGCGGAGACAGCTATAGCAATCAGCCCCAGCATTTT TRBV11-2 - once TRBJ1-5
CSVGAGVETEAFF TGCAGCGTTGGGGCAGGGGTGGAAACTGAAGCTTTCTTT TRBV29-1 - - TRBJ1-1
CASSESQGKNQPQHF TGTGCCAGCAGTGAATCGCAGGGCAAAAATCAGCCCCAGCATTTT TRBV2 - - TRBJ1-5
CASSEVFRVGSPNYGYTF TGTGCCAGCAGTGAAGTTTTTAGGGTGGGGAGCCCTAACTATGGCTACACCTTC TRBV6-1 - - TRBJ1-2
CASSIPTGSLHF TGTGCCAGTAGTATCCCGACTGGCTCTTTGCATTTT TRBV19 - few TRBJ1-5
CASSPPGQGANEQFF TGCGCCAGCAGCCCTCCGGGACAGGGGGCGAATGAGCAGTTCTTC TRBV5-1 TRBD1 - TRBJ2-1
CASSIPSGELFF TGTGCCAGTAGTATCCCTTCCGGGGAGCTGTTTTTT TRBV19 - once TRBJ2-2
CASSSSGLANLEQYF TGTGCCAGCAGTTCATCCGGACTAGCGAACCTCGAGCAGTACTTC TRBV28 TRBD2 - TRBJ2-7
CAWSPRGTGVTGELFF TGTGCCTGGAGTCCCCGGGGGACAGGGGTCACCGGGGAGCTGTTTTTT TRBV30 TRBD1 - TRBJ2-2
CASSSQTSVADTQYF TGTGCCAGCAGCTCTCAGACTAGCGTGGCAGATACGCAGTATTTT TRBV14 TRBD2 - TRBJ2-3
CASSGGVAGGPYEQYF TGTGCCAGCAGTGGGGGCGTCGCAGGGGGCCCCTACGAGCAGTACTTC TRBV6-1 TRBD1 few TRBJ2-7
CASSLAQGQAEAFF TGTGCCAGCAGCTTAGCGCAGGGGCAGGCTGAAGCTTTCTTT TRBV7-8 - - TRBJ1-1
CASSLSASGGYEQYF TGTGCCAGCAGTTTAAGCGCTAGCGGGGGCTACGAGCAGTACTTC TRBV28 TRBD2 - TRBJ2-7
CASSLSTDSGNTIYF TGCGCCAGCAGCTTGTCTACAGACTCTGGAAACACCATATATTTT TRBV5-1 - - TRBJ1-3
CASSYSQGNQPQHF TGTGCCAGCAGTTACTCGCAGGGAAATCAGCCCCAGCATTTT TRBV6-5 - - TRBJ1-5
CAWSVQVDYEQYF TGTGCCTGGAGTGTACAGGTAGATTACGAGCAGTACTTC TRBV30 - - TRBJ2-7
CASSLGGRAYNEQFF TGTGCCAGCAGCTTAGGCGGGAGGGCTTACAATGAGCAGTTCTTC TRBV7-9 TRBD2 - TRBJ2-1
CASSISAGGRFLDTEAFF TGTGCCAGTAGTATCTCGGCGGGGGGCCGTTTTTTAGACACTGAAGCTTTCTTT TRBV19 - - TRBJ1-1
CASSLGQYNEQFF TGTGCCAGCAGCCTGGGACAGTACAATGAGCAGTTCTTC TRBV12-3/TRBV12-4 TRBD1 - TRBJ2-1
CAINRQGRDTQYF TGTGCCATCAACCGACAGGGCAGGGATACGCAGTATTTT TRBV10-3 TRBD1 - TRBJ2-3
CASIKRGTSTDTQYF TGTGCCAGCATCAAAAGGGGGACCAGCACAGATACGCAGTATTTT TRBV6-5 - - TRBJ2-3
CASSPIGGDTIYF TGTGCCAGTAGTCCCATCGGGGGGGACACCATATATTTT TRBV19 - - TRBJ1-3
CASSSPHPGQGWTGELFF TGTGCCAGCAGTTCACCCCACCCCGGACAGGGATGGACCGGGGAGCTGTTTTTT TRBV27 TRBD1 - TRBJ2-2
CASSYSLRPRDRFLDEQYF TGTGCCAGCAGTTACTCCCTAAGGCCCCGGGACAGGTTTCTTGACGAGCAGTACTTC TRBV28 TRBD1 - TRBJ2-7
CASSSTVGKLFF TGTGCCAGCAGCTCAACAGTCGGAAAACTGTTTTTT TRBV5-4 - - TRBJ1-4
CASSSPRDRGLNTEAFF TGTGCCAGCAGTTCCCCCCGGGACAGGGGACTGAACACTGAAGCTTTCTTT TRBV5-6 TRBD1 - TRBJ1-1
CASSKGRVPPNSPLHF TGTGCCAGCAGCAAAGGCAGGGTGCCCCCTAATTCACCCCTCCACTTT TRBV21-1 - - TRBJ1-6
CASSLDPSGNEQYF TGCGCCAGCAGCTTGGATCCTAGCGGGAACGAGCAGTACTTC TRBV5-1 TRBD2 - TRBJ2-7
CSAEGGGRFF TGCAGCGCCGAAGGGGGGGGTCGGTTCTTC TRBV29-1 - - TRBJ2-1